This TCR beta chain was obtained from a study of vaccination and CD4 T cells after COVID-19. This CDR3 spans 16 amino acids. V trimming: 4 bases; J trimming: 9 bases; junction bases outside the gene matches: 13. Germline V lookup: CDR1 KGHDR, CDR2 SFDVKD. The table lists this clonotype with a few counts. Antigen: not known. Sample treatment: roughly ten-day PBMC culture with coronavirus spike peptide pools or control peptides (ViraFEST assay). Cultured CD4+ T-cell DNA underwent Oncomine TCR Beta short-read sequencing. Using its own MiXCR run on the PCR reads, TCRdb lists one record per CDR3 protein. The table includes approximately 15,000 distinct CDR3 sequences, about two fifths detected once.

The sequence came from a human donor who had recovered from COVID-19. The rearrangement joins TRBV24-1 to TRBJ2-1; the match to TRBD2 covers 8 bases. The sequenced sample was CD4+ T cells from blood, cultured in vitro, obtained before SARS-CoV-2 vaccination. CDR3 residues: CATSERTSGLWGEQFF. The CDR3, as DNA: TGTGCCACCAGTGAACGAACTAGCGGCCTGTGGGGTGAGCAGTTCTTC.